A selection of T cell receptor beta chains follows, all from one sample in a study of T-cell reconstitution after alpha-beta-depleted transplantation in children. TCRdb itself ran the PCR reads through MiXCR, one entry per CDR3 protein. This table has about 610,000 distinct CDR3 sequences, roughly a tenth appearing once. The material was PBMCs from the stem cell graft donor, obtained from the stem cell graft. These receptor sequences come from a human donor who donated a stem cell graft to a child with acute myeloid leukemia. Each CDR3 is given with its conserved first and last residue. A D gene is named only where the DNA matches it firmly. Clone size is stated in some rows and not others, as once, few, many or a class when expanded.

>TRBV4-3|many|TRBJ1-1|TRBD1
TGCGCCAGCAGCCAAGATGTTGGGACAGGCACTGAAGCTTTCTTT
CASSQDVGTGTEAFF
>TRBV5-1|few|TRBJ2-1|NA
TGCGCCAGCAGCCCTGGGGGGCGACTTACCGGCAATGAGCAGTTCTTC
CASSPGGRLTGNEQFF
>TRBV29-1|many|TRBJ1-1|NA
TGCAGCGTTGACAGTCCCGGCACTGAAGCTTTCTTT
CSVDSPGTEAFF
>TRBV5-5|many|TRBJ1-2|NA
TGTGCCAGCAGCTTGGCCCAGGGCGGCGCCCATGGCTACACCTTC
CASSLAQGGAHGYTF
>TRBV18|NA|TRBJ2-1|NA
TGTGCCAGCTCACTTTACGGGGATTACAATGAGCAGTTCTTC
CASSLYGDYNEQFF
>TRBV4-3|few|TRBJ2-5|TRBD1
TGCGCCAGCAGCCAGGCGCTTGACAGGGCGGAGACCCAGTACTTC
CASSQALDRAETQYF
>TRBV20-1|many|TRBJ2-3|NA
TGCAGTGCTAGAGTGAGCGATACGCAGTATTTT
CSARVSDTQYF
>TRBV29-1|many|TRBJ2-1|TRBD1
TGCAGCGTTGAAGAGGGGACAGGGGAAGGTAATGAGCAGTTCTTC
CSVEEGTGEGNEQFF
>TRBV20-1|NA|TRBJ2-1|TRBD2
TGCAGTGCTGCTACGGGACTAGATTTAAGGGATGAGCAGTTCTTC
CSAATGLDLRDEQFF
>TRBV7-8|NA|TRBJ1-1|NA
TGTGCCAGCAGCTTCTCTGGGGAGAACACTCAAGCTTTCTTT
CASSFSGENTQAFF
>TRBV2|few|TRBJ1-4|NA
TGTGCCAGCAGTGGCTCCAGGTATAATGAAAAACTGTTTTTT
CASSGSRYNEKLFF
>TRBV12-3/TRBV12-4|NA|TRBJ1-4|NA
TGTGCCAGCAGTTTTTACGGGCCCGGGGAAAAACTGTTTTTT
CASSFYGPGEKLFF
>TRBV20-1|many|TRBJ2-5|NA
TGCAGTGCTAGAGATCGACAATATCAAGAGACCCAGTACTTC
CSARDRQYQETQYF
>TRBV6-5|many|TRBJ2-7|NA
TGTGCCAGCAGTTACAGGGTCGCGACAGGTCCCAACGAGCAGTACTTC
CASSYRVATGPNEQYF
>TRBV30|NA|TRBJ2-4|NA
TGTGCCTGGAGCCCGGGGAACATTCAGTACTTC
CAWSPGNIQYF
>TRBV20-1|few|TRBJ1-6|TRBD1
TGCAGTGCTGCGACAGGGTGGTCACCCCTCCACTTT
CSAATGWSPLHF
>TRBV18|NA|TRBJ2-7|TRBD2
TGTGCCAGCTCACTAAAACTAGCGGGAGTTGAGCAGTACTTC
CASSLKLAGVEQYF